The rows below give T cell receptor beta chains drawn from one sample of a study of blood T cell repertoires in COVID-19. Assay used: immunoSEQ multiplex PCR; TCRdb lists only in-frame clones, some missing. Counted here are roughly 100,000 clones, approximately 80% occurring once; the ten biggest clones make up 3.5% to 5%. The sample consisted of peripheral blood. Every receptor here comes from a human donor in a cohort sampled during active COVID-19. Both conserved end residues are part of each CDR3. D genes are given only for firm matches. Clone size is stated in some rows and not others, as once, few, many or a class when expanded.

j_call: TRBJ2-4
clone_size: NA
d_call: TRBD2
v_call: TRBV6-5
cdr3_aa: CASSIAGSAKNIQYF
cdr3_nt: TGTGCCAGCAGTATAGCGGGGTCAGCCAAAAACATTCAGTACTTC

j_call: TRBJ1-4
clone_size: NA
d_call: NA
v_call: TRBV6-1
cdr3_aa: CASSGQRGHQNEKLFF
cdr3_nt: TGTGCCAGCAGTGGTCAGAGGGGACATCAAAATGAAAAACTGTTTTTT

j_call: TRBJ2-7
clone_size: NA
d_call: NA
v_call: TRBV7-2
cdr3_aa: CASSLTGEQYF
cdr3_nt: TGTGCCAGCAGCTTAACGGGCGAGCAGTACTTC

j_call: TRBJ2-1
clone_size: NA
d_call: NA
v_call: TRBV18
cdr3_aa: CASSPQSLNEQFF
cdr3_nt: TGTGCCAGCTCACCACAGAGTCTCAATGAGCAGTTCTTC

j_call: TRBJ1-4
clone_size: NA
d_call: NA
v_call: TRBV6-5
cdr3_aa: CASRRTAGYNEKLFF
cdr3_nt: TGTGCCAGCAGGCGGACCGCAGGGTACAATGAAAAACTGTTTTTT

j_call: TRBJ2-2
clone_size: NA
d_call: NA
v_call: TRBV4-3
cdr3_aa: CASSQSLGTSIRPGELFF
cdr3_nt: TGCGCCAGCAGCCAATCACTGGGAACTAGCATTCGTCCCGGGGAGCTGTTTTTT

j_call: TRBJ1-1
clone_size: NA
d_call: TRBD1
v_call: TRBV19
cdr3_aa: CASSLGTGNLNTEAFF
cdr3_nt: TGTGCCAGTAGTCTAGGGACAGGGAACTTAAACACTGAAGCTTTCTTT

j_call: TRBJ2-3
clone_size: once
d_call: TRBD1
v_call: TRBV18
cdr3_aa: CASSPPSGTVKNTQYF
cdr3_nt: TGTGCCAGCTCACCACCGTCCGGGACAGTGAAGAATACGCAGTATTTT

j_call: TRBJ2-3
clone_size: NA
d_call: TRBD2
v_call: TRBV15
cdr3_aa: CATSSDRGGAKDTQYF
cdr3_nt: TGTGCCACCAGCAGCGATCGCGGGGGGGCCAAAGATACGCAGTATTTT

j_call: TRBJ2-2
clone_size: NA
d_call: TRBD1
v_call: TRBV30
cdr3_aa: CACKPGGRNTGELFF
cdr3_nt: TGTGCCTGCAAACCAGGGGGCCGGAACACCGGGGAGCTGTTTTTT

j_call: TRBJ1-5
clone_size: NA
d_call: NA
v_call: TRBV5-1
cdr3_aa: CASSLGGAYSNQPQHF
cdr3_nt: TGCGCCAGCAGCTTGGGCGGAGCGTATAGCAATCAGCCCCAGCATTTT

j_call: TRBJ2-3
clone_size: once
d_call: TRBD2
v_call: TRBV7-9
cdr3_aa: CASSLAETSGGGDTQYF
cdr3_nt: TGTGCCAGCAGCTTAGCGGAGACTAGCGGGGGTGGAGATACGCAGTATTTT

j_call: TRBJ2-1
clone_size: NA
d_call: NA
v_call: TRBV3-1/TRBV3-2
cdr3_aa: CASSPSGLYNEQFF
cdr3_nt: TGTGCCAGCAGCCCCTCCGGTCTCTACAATGAGCAGTTCTTC

j_call: TRBJ1-4
clone_size: NA
d_call: TRBD1
v_call: TRBV28
cdr3_aa: CASSLYPGTGEEKLFF
cdr3_nt: TGTGCCAGCAGTTTGTACCCCGGGACAGGGGAGGAAAAACTGTTTTTT

j_call: TRBJ2-7
clone_size: NA
d_call: NA
v_call: TRBV5-1
cdr3_aa: CASSPQTGKSSYEQYF
cdr3_nt: TGCGCCAGCAGCCCCCAGACAGGAAAGAGCTCCTACGAGCAGTACTTC

j_call: TRBJ1-2
clone_size: NA
d_call: NA
v_call: TRBV9
cdr3_aa: CASGQPWDYGYTF
cdr3_nt: TGTGCCAGCGGACAACCTTGGGACTATGGCTACACCTTC

j_call: TRBJ1-5
clone_size: NA
d_call: NA
v_call: TRBV7-8
cdr3_aa: CASSPTGQGNQPQHF
cdr3_nt: TGTGCCAGCAGCCCCACAGGGCAAGGTAATCAGCCCCAGCATTTT